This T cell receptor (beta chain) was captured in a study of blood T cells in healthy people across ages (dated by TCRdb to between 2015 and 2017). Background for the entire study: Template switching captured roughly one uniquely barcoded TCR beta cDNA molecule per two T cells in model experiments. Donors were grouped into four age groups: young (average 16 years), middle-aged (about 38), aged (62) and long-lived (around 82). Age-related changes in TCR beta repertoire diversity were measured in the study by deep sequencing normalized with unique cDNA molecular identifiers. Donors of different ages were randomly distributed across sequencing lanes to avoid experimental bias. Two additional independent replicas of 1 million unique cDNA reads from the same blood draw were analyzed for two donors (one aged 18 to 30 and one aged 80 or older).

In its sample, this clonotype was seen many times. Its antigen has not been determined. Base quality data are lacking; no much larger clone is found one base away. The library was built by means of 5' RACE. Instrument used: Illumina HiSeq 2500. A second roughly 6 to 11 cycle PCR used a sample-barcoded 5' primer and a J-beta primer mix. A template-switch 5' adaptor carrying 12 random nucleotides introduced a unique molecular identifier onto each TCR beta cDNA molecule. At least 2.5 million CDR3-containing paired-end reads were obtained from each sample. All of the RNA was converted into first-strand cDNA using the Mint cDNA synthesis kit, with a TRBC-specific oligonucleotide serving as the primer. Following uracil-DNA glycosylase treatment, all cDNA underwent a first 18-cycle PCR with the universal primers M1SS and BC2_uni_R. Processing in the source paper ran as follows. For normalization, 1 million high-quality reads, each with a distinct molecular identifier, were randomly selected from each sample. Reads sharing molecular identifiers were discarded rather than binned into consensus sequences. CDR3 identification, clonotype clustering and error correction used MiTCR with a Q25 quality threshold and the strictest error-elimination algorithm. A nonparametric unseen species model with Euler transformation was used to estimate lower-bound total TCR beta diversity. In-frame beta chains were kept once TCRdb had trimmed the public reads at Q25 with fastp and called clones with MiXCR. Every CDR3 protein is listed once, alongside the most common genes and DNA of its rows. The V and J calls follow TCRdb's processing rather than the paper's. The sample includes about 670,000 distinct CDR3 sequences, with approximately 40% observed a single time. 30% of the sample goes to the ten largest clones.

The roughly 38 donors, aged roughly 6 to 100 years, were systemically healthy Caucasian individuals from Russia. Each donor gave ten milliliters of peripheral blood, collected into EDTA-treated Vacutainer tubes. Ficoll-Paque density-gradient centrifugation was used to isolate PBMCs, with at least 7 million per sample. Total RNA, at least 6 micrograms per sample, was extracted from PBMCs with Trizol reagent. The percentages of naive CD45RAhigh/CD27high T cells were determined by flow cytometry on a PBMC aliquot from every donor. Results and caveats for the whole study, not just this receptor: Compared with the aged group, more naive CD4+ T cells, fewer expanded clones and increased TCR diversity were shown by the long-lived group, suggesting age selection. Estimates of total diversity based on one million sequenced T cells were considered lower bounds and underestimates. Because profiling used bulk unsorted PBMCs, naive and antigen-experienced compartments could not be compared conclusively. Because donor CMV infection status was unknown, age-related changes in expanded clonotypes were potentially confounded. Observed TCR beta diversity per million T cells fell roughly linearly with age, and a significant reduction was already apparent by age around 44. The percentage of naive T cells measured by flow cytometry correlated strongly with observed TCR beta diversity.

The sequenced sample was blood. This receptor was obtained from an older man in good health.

The CDR3 protein: CASSSPRAGKETQYF. In nucleotide form, the sequence is TGTGCCAGCAGTTCCCCCCGAGCGGGGAAAGAGACCCAGTACTTC. The chain is made from TRBV6-5 and TRBJ2-5; TRBD2 agrees with 7 junctional bases. The CDR3, from cysteine to phenylalanine, totals 15 residues. Only the CDR3 DNA stays, 45 bases, in frame from base 1. The junction shows trimming of 4 bases on V and 3 bases on J, and the gene matches do not reach 8 bases of it. The germline V gene yields MNHEY for CDR1 and SVGAGI for CDR2.